This T cell receptor (beta chain) emerged from a study of PD-1 blockade in classical Hodgkin lymphoma. The CDR3 is 15 amino acids. V gave up 7 bases and J gave up 7 bases; unmatched junction bases: 10. Germline V gene sequence: CDR1 MNHEY, CDR2 SMNVEV (reference sequence). Generated by immunoSEQ multiplex PCR, the TCRdb table keeps only in-frame clones and is missing some. The top ten hold 9% to 15% of the sample, which has about 97,000 clones, roughly 84% seen once. This clone has a single count. As yet, its antigen is unknown. Notes on the study in general: Newly diagnosed patients were reported to exhibit reduced baseline TCR diversity relative to healthy donors.

No patient escaped relapse after autologous stem cell transplantation, and brentuximab vedotin exposure varied. This TCR came from a human donor with classical Hodgkin lymphoma. Sample: peripheral blood mononuclear cells (PBMCs), taken at baseline. The chain couples TRBV27 to TRBJ1-5; 10 positions match TRBD1. DNA for the CDR3: TGTGCCAGCACCCCCCGGGGGACAGGGGTACAGCCCCAGCATTTT. This sequence encodes CASTPRGTGVQPQHF.